This T cell receptor beta chain was recorded in a study of regulatory T cells in long-lasting Graves disease. The time point was: newly diagnosed GD, antithyroid drugs for less than 3 months. The TCR library was made from RNA extracted from PBMCs. Arm-PCR of CDR3 regions and iRepertoire HTBI primers were used to build TCR beta libraries. TCRdb redid the calling of the multiplex PCR reads with MiXCR, one entry per CDR3 protein. The table has roughly 220,000 distinct CDR3 sequences, roughly 18% seen once. This clonotype was detected many times. J lost 4 bases, V lost 2 bases, and 3 bases had no gene match. The CDR3 has 15 amino acids. Germline V gene lookup returns CDR1 SGHDT and CDR2 YYEEEE.

Sequenced material: peripheral blood mononuclear cells (PBMCs), taken at new diagnosis, from a patient treated with antithyroid drugs. V and J are TRBV5-6 and TRBJ2-1, with 10 nucleotides matching TRBD1. The clonotype was recovered from a female donor with Graves disease. The CDR3: CASSFRTGGYNEQFF. CDR3 nucleotides: TGTGCCAGCAGCTTCCGGACAGGGGGTTACAATGAGCAGTTCTTC.